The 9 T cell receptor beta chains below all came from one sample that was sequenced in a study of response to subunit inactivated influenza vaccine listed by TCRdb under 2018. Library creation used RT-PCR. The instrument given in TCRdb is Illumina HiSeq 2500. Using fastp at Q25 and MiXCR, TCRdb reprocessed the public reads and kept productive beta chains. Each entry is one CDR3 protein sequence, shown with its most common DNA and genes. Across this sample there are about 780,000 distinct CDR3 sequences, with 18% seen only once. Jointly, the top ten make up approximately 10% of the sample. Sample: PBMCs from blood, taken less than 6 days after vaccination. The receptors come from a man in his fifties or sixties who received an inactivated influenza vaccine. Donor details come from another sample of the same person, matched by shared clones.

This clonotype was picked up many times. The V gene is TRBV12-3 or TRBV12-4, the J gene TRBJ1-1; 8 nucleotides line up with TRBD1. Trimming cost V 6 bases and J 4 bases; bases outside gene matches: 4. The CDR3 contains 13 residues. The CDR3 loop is CASRLDRGTEAFF. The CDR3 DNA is TGTGCCAGCAGACTAGACAGGGGCACTGAAGCTTTCTTT.

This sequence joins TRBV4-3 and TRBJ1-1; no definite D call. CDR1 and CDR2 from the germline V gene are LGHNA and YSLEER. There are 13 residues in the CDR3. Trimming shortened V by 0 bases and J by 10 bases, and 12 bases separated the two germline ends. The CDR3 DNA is TGCGCCAGCAGCCAAGAGGGAGGATCGGCAGCTTTCTTT. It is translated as CASSQEGGSAAFF.

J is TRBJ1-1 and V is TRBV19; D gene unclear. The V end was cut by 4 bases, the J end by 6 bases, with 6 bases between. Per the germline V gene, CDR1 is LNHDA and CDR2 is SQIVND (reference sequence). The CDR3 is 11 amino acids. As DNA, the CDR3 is TGTGCCAGTAGTAGGAGGGCTGAAGCTTTCTTT. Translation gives CASSRRAEAFF.

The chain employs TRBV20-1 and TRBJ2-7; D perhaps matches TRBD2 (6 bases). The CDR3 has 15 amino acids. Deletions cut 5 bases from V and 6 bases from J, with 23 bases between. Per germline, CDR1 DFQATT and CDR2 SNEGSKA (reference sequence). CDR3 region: CSAPNGGDFGPEQYF. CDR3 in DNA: TGCAGTGCTCCGAACGGAGGGGATTTTGGTCCCGAGCAGTACTTC.

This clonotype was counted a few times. Written as DNA, the CDR3 is TGTGCCAGCAGCCAGGGGAGGACTGAAGCTTTCTTT. This translates into CASSQGRTEAFF. The gene calls are TRBV7-9 and TRBJ1-1; weak D call: TRBD1 (6 bases). Per the germline V gene, CDR1 is SEHNR and CDR2 is FQNEAQ (reference sequence). CDR3 length: 12 amino acids. Trimming pared 5 bases from V and 5 bases from J, leaving 9 bases between.

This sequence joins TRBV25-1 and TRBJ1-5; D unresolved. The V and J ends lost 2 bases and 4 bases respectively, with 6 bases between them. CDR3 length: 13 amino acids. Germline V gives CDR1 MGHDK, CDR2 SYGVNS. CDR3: CASSEHGNQPQHF. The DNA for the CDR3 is TGTGCCAGCAGTGAACATGGGAATCAGCCCCAGCATTTT.

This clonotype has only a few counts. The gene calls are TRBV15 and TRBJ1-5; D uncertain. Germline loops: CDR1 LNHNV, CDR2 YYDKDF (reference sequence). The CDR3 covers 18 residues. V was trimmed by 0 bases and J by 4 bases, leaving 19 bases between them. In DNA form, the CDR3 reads TGTGCCACCAGCAGAGAGCATCCGGCGGGAAAAGGTAATCAGCCCCAGCATTTT. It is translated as CATSREHPAGKGNQPQHF.

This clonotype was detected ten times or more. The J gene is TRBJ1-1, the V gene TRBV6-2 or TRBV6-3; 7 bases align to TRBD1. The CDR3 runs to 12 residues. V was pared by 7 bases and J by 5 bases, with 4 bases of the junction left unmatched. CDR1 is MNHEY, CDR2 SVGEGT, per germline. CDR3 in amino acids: CASKGAMTEAFF. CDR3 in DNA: TGTGCCAGCAAGGGGGCGATGACTGAAGCTTTCTTT.

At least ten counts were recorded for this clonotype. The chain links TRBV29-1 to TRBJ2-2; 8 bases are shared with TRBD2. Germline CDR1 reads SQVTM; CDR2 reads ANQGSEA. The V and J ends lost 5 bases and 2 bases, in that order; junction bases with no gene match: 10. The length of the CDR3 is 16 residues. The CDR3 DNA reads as TGCAGCGTTCTGCGGCGGGAGGACGGAAACACCGGGGAGCTGTTTTTT. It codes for CSVLRREDGNTGELFF.